This T cell receptor (beta chain) was observed in a study of T cell changes during pregnancy in multiple sclerosis. TCRdb's table, derived via immunoSEQ multiplex PCR, lists solely in-frame clones and lacks some. The data contain 25,000 to 35,000 clones, 85% to 90% of them seen just once; the ten biggest clones take up around 0.8%. V was shortened by 5 bases and J by 1 base, with 6 bases between the two germline ends. From germline, CDR1 is KGHSH and CDR2 LQKENI. The CDR3 totals 12 residues. The source material was CD4+ T cells from peripheral blood mononuclear cells, sampled in the second trimester of pregnancy. The receptor comes from a female donor with multiple sclerosis, enrolled in a pregnancy study. The chain employs TRBV18 and TRBJ2-7; the D is unclear. CDR3 loop: CASSGSSYEQYF. For the CDR3, the DNA is TGTGCCAGCTCAGGCAGTTCCTACGAGCAGTACTTC.